This TCR beta chain stems from a study of shared clonotypes between healthy human individuals (TCRdb year 2020). In the study overall: A few men and a couple of women, aged 18 to 49 years, made up the cohort. For each donor, CD4 naive and CD4 memory were each run on three plates, CD8 naive on two plates, and CD8 memory on one plate. The study deeply sequenced blood TCR repertoires of about 5 healthy adults to estimate repertoire size and the extent of clonotype sharing between individuals. Each donor's leukapheresis produced roughly between roughly 0.9 and 8.9 billion PBMCs. Libraries were prepared and TCR repertoires were sequenced by different laboratories using diverse techniques, in order to increase sequencing depth and limit assay-specific biases.

Remarks on this clone: There is no known antigen for this receptor. There are no base qualities to consult, and no much larger clone falls within one base.

For the CD8 naive samples, CD45RO-negative cells were positively selected for CCR7, yielding a CD45RA+CCR7+ population from which TemRA cells were excluded. Healthy HIV-negative adults with no recently reported acute infections or vaccinations were included as donors. Every donor was a Caucasian adult living in Nashville, Tennessee, USA. After blood collection by leukapheresis, PBMCs were isolated using Ficoll-Histopaque density gradient centrifugation and then cryopreserved in the vapor phase of liquid nitrogen. Analytical flow cytometry was used to check the purity and quantity of every magnetically sorted T cell population. Genomic DNA was isolated from every sorted fraction and measured by UV absorbance on a Nanodrop 2000c. TCR CDR3 regions were amplified from genomic DNA by multiplex PCR using the deep immunoSEQ assay. For each cell subset, the extracted genomic DNA was distributed evenly across all wells of several immunoSEQ 96-well plates, and each plate served as one replicate. Each replicate PCR for sorted subsets received roughly 0.2 ug genomic DNA, equal to about 29,000 T cell genomes. Purified libraries were quantified with a Qubit 3.0 fluorometer, sized on a Bioanalyzer 2100, and re-quantified with the KAPA Library Quantification kit. Every immunoSEQ 96-well plate was sequenced on a separate single-read 150-cycle Illumina NextSeq 550 flow cell. Processing in the source paper ran as follows. Because the immunoSEQ output held only junctional sequences and lacked quality scores, the filtering could not match the filtering applied to full-length reads. To assign V/J genes and CDR3, sequences were annotated using PyIR, a Python wrapper for IgBLAST v1.9, with IMGT germline references. Reads with weak V/J assignments (E-value above 1e-6), missing CDR3, stop codons, out-of-frame junctions, or ambiguous translated residues were removed. V3J clonotypes were defined by identical inferred V gene, J gene, and CDR3 amino acid sequence. Percentage overlap between repertoires was computed as shared unique clonotypes divided by the size of the smaller repertoire. RTK rarefaction, the Chao1 estimator, and Recon v2.1 estimates of unobserved clonotypes were used to assess repertoire richness. For all TCRbeta clonotypes obtained by the gDNA method from a few donors, generation probabilities were computed with OLGA. This immuneACCESS table, as held by TCRdb, lists in-frame sequences with V and J called but not all clones. Of the missing ones, under half trace to an unresolved V gene in checked studies; the others have no known cause. V and J calls and clone size are those listed in that table; D and trimming were worked out from the DNA. This sample lists about 2.2 million clones; 85% to 95% were detected once. The ten largest clones capture 1.7% of the sample.

Findings and caveats that apply to the study as a whole: Sampling was limited to blood, and TCR repertoires in tissue likely differ from TCR repertoires in blood. Even with the large sequencing depth, rarefaction of the sorted-subset datasets indicated that sequencing was incomplete. Compared with non-shared clonotypes, the clonotypes found in all four sorted-subset donors had higher generation probabilities. Pairwise subsampling led to the expectation that sequencing depth would affect the degree of clonotype sharing among donors. Estimated clonotype richness was generally larger for naive than for memory subsets. Because the study included only a small number of donors, the genetic and exposure-history diversity represented was limited. When a handful of donors were compared, the shared fraction of clonotypes was approximately 5% for naive CD4, 3.5% for naive CD8, about 2.4% for memory CD4, and 0.4% for memory CD8.

Specimen: naive CD8+ T cells from PBMCs. The cell subset or site label of this sample denotes: CD45RA+CCR7+. This clonotype originated in a man aged 18 to 29 in good health. Some clones in this sample may be carry-over from other donors' samples.

In nucleotide form, the sequence is TGCGCCAGCAGCCAGACGGGACTAGCGGGCCACGAGCAGTACTTC. Its protein reads: CASSQTGLAGHEQYF. The chain uses TRBV4-1 and TRBJ2-7, with TRBD2 identical over 12 junction bases. V is trimmed back by 3 bases and J by 5 bases, and the junction contains 5 bases that no gene match accounts for. CDR1 and CDR2 are drawn from the germline V gene: MGHRA, YSYEKL. Inclusive of the bounding cysteine and phenylalanine, the CDR3 is 15 residues long. Solely the CDR3 DNA is kept, with 45 bases framed from the first base.